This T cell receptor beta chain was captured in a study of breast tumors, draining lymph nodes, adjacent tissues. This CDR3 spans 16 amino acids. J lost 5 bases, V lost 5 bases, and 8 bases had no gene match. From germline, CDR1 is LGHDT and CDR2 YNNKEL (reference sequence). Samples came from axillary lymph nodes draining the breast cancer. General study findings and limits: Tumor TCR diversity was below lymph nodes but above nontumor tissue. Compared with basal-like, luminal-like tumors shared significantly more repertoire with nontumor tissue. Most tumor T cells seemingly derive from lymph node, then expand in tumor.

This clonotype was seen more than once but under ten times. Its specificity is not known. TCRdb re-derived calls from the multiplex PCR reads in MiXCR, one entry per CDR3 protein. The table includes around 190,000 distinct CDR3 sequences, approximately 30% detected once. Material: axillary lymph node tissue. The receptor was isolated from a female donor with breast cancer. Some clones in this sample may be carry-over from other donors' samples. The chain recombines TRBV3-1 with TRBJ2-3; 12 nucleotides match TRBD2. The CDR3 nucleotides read TGTGCCAGCAGCGAGGGACTAGCGGGTGCGGTAGATACGCAGTATTTT. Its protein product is CASSEGLAGAVDTQYF.